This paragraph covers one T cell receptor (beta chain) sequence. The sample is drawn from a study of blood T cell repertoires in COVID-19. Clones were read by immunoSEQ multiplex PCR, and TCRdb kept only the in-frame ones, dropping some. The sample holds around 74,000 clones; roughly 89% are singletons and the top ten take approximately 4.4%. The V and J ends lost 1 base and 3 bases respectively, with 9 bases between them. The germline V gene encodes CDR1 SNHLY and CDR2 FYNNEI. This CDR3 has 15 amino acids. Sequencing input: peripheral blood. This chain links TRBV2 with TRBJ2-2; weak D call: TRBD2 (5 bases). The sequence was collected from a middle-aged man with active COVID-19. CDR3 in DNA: TGTGCCAGCAGTGAAGTGCGAGGGTACACCGGGGAGCTGTTTTTT. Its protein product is CASSEVRGYTGELFF.